This T cell receptor (beta chain) emerged from a study of blood T cell repertoires in COVID-19. CDR1 and CDR2 (germline): LGHDT, YNNKEL (reference sequence). The V and J ends lost 0 bases and 15 bases respectively, with 14 bases between them. The CDR3 has 13 residues. As processed by the authors: Amplification of reference gene primers provided the estimated nucleated cell counts. TCRdb's copy holds only in-frame clones and misses some; the assay was immunoSEQ multiplex PCR. V, J and clone size reflect that table, while D and trimming were determined from the DNA. The sample includes tens of thousands of clones, roughly 80% of them seen just once.

The receptor was derived from a man aged 55 to 70 with acute or convalescent COVID-19. The specimen was peripheral blood. The rearrangement links TRBV3-1 (or the pseudogene TRBV3-2) to TRBJ1-4; no firm D call. The chain's CDR3 is CASSQDPGRRVFF. DNA for the CDR3: TGTGCCAGCAGCCAAGATCCCGGGAGACGGGTGTTTTTT.